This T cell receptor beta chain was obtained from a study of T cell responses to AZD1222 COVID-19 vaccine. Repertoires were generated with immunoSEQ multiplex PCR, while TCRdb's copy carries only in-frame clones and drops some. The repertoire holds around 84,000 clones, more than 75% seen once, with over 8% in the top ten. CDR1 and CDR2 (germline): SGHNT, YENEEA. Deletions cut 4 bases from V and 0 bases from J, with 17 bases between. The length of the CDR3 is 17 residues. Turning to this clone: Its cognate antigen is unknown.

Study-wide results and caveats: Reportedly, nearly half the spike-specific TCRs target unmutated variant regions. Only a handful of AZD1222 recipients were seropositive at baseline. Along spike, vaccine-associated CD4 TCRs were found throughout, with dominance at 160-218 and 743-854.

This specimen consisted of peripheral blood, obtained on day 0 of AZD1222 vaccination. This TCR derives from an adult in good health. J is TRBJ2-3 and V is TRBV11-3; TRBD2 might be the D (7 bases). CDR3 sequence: CASSSGAGAVSTDTQYF. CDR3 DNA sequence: TGTGCCAGCAGCTCAGGCGCGGGGGCCGTTAGCACAGATACGCAGTATTTT.